This T cell receptor (beta chain) was found in a study of T cell changes during pregnancy in multiple sclerosis. TCRdb's table, derived via immunoSEQ multiplex PCR, lists solely in-frame clones and lacks some. The table shows about 18,000 clones, with roughly 84% occurring only once. Germline V gives CDR1 MGHRA, CDR2 YSYEKL. Trimming took 0 bases from V and 5 from J; bases not matched to a gene: 10. This CDR3 has 17 residues. This chain connects TRBV4-1 to TRBJ2-1, with 7 bases aligning to TRBD2. The starting material was CD8+ T cells from peripheral blood mononuclear cells, obtained in the third trimester of pregnancy. This clonotype was obtained from a female donor in good health, enrolled as a control in a pregnancy study. CDR3 protein: CASSQDYGGGPNNEQFF. In nucleotides, the CDR3 is TGCGCCAGCAGCCAAGATTACGGGGGAGGGCCAAACAATGAGCAGTTCTTC.